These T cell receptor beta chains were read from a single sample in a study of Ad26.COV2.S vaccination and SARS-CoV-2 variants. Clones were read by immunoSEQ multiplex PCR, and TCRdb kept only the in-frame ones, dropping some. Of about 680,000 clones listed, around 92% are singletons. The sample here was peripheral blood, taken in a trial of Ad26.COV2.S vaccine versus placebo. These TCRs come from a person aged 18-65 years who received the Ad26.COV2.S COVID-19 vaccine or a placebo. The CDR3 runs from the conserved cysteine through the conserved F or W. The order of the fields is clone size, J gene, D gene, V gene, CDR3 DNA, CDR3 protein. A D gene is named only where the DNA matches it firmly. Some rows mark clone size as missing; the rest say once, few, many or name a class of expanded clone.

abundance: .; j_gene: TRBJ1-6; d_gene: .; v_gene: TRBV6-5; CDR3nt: TGTGCCAGCAGTTACCTGCCAGATTCACCCCTCCACTTT; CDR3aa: CASSYLPDSPLHF
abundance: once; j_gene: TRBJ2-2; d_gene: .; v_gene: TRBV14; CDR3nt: TGTGCCAGCAGCCAAGTGCAAGGGGGCACCGGGGAGCTGTTTTTT; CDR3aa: CASSQVQGGTGELFF
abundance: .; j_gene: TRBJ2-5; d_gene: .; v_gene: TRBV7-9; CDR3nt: TGTGCCAGCAATATCCCCGGGTGGGAAGAGACCCAGTACTTC; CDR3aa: CASNIPGWEETQYF
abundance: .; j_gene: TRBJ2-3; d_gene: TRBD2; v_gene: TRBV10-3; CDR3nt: TGTGCCAGCGGGGACTACTCAGGAGATACGCAGTATTTT; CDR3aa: CASGDYSGDTQYF
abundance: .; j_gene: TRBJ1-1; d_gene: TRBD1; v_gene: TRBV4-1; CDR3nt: TGCGCCAGCAGCCTTAGCACCGGGACAGGGCGTACTGAAGCTTTCTTT; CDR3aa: CASSLSTGTGRTEAFF
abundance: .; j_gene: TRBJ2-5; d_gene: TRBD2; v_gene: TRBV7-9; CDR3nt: TGTGCCAGCAGCTTAGGGGGACTAGCGGGAGAGACCCAGTACTTC; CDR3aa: CASSLGGLAGETQYF
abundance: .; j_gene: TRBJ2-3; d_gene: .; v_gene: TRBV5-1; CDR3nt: TGCGCCAGCAGCCCCGCGCTACACCTTTTCGCGGATACGCAGTATTTT; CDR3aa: CASSPALHLFADTQYF
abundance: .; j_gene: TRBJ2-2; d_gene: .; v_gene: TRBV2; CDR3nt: TGTGCCAGCAGAGAGGAGGTCGGGGAGCTGTTTTTT; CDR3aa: CASREEVGELFF
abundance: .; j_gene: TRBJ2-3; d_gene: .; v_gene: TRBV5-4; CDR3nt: TGTGCCAGCAGCTTGGTTGTTAGCACAGATACGCAGTATTTT; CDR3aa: CASSLVVSTDTQYF
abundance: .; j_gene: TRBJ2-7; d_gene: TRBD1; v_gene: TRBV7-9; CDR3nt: TGTGCCAGCAGCTTAGGTGGGGGACAGGGGGCCTACGAGCAGTACTTC; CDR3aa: CASSLGGGQGAYEQYF
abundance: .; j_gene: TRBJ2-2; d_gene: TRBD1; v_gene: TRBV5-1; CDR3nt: TGCGCCAGCAGCTTAGATTTGGACAGGGAGACCGGGGAGCTGTTTTTT; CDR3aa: CASSLDLDRETGELFF
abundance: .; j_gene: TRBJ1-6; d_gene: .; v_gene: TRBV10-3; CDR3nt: TGTGCCATCACCGAGGGTGGGGTCGGTTCACCCCTCCACTTT; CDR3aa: CAITEGGVGSPLHF
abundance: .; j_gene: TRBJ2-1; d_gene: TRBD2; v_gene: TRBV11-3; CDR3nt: TGTGCCAGCAGCTTAGCGGGGGGGGCCTACAATGAGCAGTTCTTC; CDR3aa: CASSLAGGAYNEQFF
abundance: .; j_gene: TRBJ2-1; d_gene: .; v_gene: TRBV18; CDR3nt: TGTGCCAGCTCACCACCGCTAGCGAGGGCCCCCTACAATGAGCAGTTCTTC; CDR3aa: CASSPPLARAPYNEQFF
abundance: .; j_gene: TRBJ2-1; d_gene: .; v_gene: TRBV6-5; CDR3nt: TGTGCCAGCGCTGGCTATGAGCAGTTCTTC; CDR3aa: CASAGYEQFF
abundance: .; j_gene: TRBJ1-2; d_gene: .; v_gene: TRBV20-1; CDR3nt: TGCAGTGCTAGAGCAGAGATGAGCTACACCTTC; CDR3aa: CSARAEMSYTF
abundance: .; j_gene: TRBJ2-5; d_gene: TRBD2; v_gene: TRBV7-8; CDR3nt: TGTGCCAGCAGTGAGCGGGAGGGACAAGAGACCCAGTACTTC; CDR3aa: CASSEREGQETQYF
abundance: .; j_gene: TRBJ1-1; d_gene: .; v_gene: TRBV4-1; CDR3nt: TGCGCCAGCAGCCAAGAACCCTATCCCAGGACTGAAGCTTTCTTT; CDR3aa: CASSQEPYPRTEAFF
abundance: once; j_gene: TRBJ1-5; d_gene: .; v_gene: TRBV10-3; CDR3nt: TGTGCCATCAGTGATACACGAAGCTATAGCAATCAGCCCCAGCATTTT; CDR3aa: CAISDTRSYSNQPQHF
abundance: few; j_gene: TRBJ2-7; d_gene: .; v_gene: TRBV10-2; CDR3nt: TGCGCCAGCAGTGAGAGTGACGGCCCTATGTACGAGCAGTACTTC; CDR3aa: CASSESDGPMYEQYF
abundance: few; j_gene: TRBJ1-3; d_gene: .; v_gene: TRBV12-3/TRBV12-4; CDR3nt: TGTGCCAGCAGTAGCTACAACACCATATATTTT; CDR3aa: CASSSYNTIYF
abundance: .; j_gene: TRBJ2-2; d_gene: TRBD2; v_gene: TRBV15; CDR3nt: TGTGCCACCAGCAGAATAGCGGGAGCACTGGTTGGGACCGGGGAGCTGTTTTTT; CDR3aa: CATSRIAGALVGTGELFF
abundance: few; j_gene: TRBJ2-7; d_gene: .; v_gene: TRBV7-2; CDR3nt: TGTGCCAGCAGCTTAAGTTCTGGCTTCGAGCAGTACTTC; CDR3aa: CASSLSSGFEQYF
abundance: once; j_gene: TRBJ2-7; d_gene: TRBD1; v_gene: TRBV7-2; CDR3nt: TGTGCCAGCAGAATGGGACAGAGCTACGAGCAGTACTTC; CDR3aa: CASRMGQSYEQYF
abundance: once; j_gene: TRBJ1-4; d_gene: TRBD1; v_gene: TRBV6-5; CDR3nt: TGTGCCAGCAGGACCGGGACAGGGTATGAAAAACTGTTTTTT; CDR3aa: CASRTGTGYEKLFF
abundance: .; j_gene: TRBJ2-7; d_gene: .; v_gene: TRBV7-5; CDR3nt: TGTGCCAGAAGCTTAGCCAGTCTGCGTCATACCTACGAGCAGTACTTC; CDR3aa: CARSLASLRHTYEQYF
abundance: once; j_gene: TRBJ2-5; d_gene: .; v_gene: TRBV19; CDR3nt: TGTGCCAGCGGCCCCGCAGACTCACAAGAGACCCAGTACTTC; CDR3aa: CASGPADSQETQYF
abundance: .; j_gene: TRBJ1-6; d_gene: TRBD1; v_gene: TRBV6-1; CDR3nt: TGTGCCAGCAGTGAAGCGACAGGGGCAGGGTCACCCCTCCACTTT; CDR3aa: CASSEATGAGSPLHF
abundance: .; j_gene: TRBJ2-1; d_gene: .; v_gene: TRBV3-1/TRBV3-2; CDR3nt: TGTGCCAGCAGCCAAGATGTCAGCGGATTCTACAATGAGCAGTTCTTC; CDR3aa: CASSQDVSGFYNEQFF
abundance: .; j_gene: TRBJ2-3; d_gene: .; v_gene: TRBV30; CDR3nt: TGTGCCTGGGCGATAATGGGTCGGCGCACAGATACGCAGTATTTT; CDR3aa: CAWAIMGRRTDTQYF
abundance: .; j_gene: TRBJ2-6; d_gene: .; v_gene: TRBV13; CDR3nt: TGTGCCAGCAGCTTAGGTCAGGACACTTACTCTGGGGCCAACGTCCTGACTTTC; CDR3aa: CASSLGQDTYSGANVLTF
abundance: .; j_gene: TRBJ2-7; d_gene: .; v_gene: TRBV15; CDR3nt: TGTGCCACCAGCCCGGGTGGGACCGCCTCCTACGAGCAGTACTTC; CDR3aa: CATSPGGTASYEQYF